A single sample is the source of the 24 T cell receptor beta chains below, sequenced in a study of blood T cell repertoires in COVID-19. This table comes from immunoSEQ multiplex PCR, and its TCRdb copy is limited to in-frame clones, with some not included. The data show 300,000 to 350,000 clones, about nine tenths seen once. The source material was peripheral blood. Every receptor here comes from a woman aged 25-40 years with COVID-19, enrolled during active disease.

V usage is TRBV2 and J usage is TRBJ1-1, with D possibly matching TRBD1 (5 bases). CDR3 size: 15 residues. Germline CDR1 reads SNHLY; CDR2 reads FYNNEI. V lost 2 bases and J lost 2, with 12 bases in between. CDR3 bases: TGTGCCAGCAGTGAATGGGGCACGGACAACACTGAAGCTTTCTTT. Translation gives CASSEWGTDNTEAFF.

The V and J genes are TRBV5-6 and TRBJ1-2, with 8 bases fitting TRBD1. This CDR3 has 13 residues. Unmatched junction bases numbered 10, after V lost 5 bases and J lost 10 bases. The germline gives CDR1 SGHDT, CDR2 YYEEEE. The CDR3 spells CASSLDRGRDYTF. The CDR3 nucleotides read TGTGCCAGCAGTCTCGACAGGGGCCGAGACTACACCTTC.

J is TRBJ1-2 and V is TRBV12-5, with 10 nucleotides matching TRBD1. The germline V gene encodes CDR1 LGHNT and CDR2 FRNRAP. Trimming cost V 1 base and J 8 bases; bases outside gene matches: 4. This CDR3 contains 14 residues. The CDR3 nucleotides are TGTGCTAGTGGTTTGGGACAGGGGGCTGGAGGCTACACCTTC. This sequence encodes CASGLGQGAGGYTF.

V and J are TRBV6-5 and TRBJ1-2; TRBD1 might be the D (5 bases). There are 13 residues in the CDR3. CDR1 is MNHEY and CDR2 is SVGAGI in the germline V gene. V was shortened by 5 bases and J by 5 bases, with 12 bases between the two germline ends. This CDR3 reads CASSKNRRYGYTF. The CDR3 DNA sequence: TGTGCCAGCAGTAAGAACAGGAGATATGGCTACACCTTC.

This clone was observed a single time. This chain connects TRBV30 to TRBJ1-6; weak D call: TRBD1 (5 bases). The V end lost 2 bases, the J end lost 5 bases, and 13 bases lay between the germline ends. The CDR3 is 15 amino acids. Germline V gives CDR1 GTSNPN, CDR2 SVGIG (reference sequence). The CDR3 reads CAWSLVGVDNSPLHF. The CDR3 DNA reads TGTGCCTGGAGTCTTGTAGGGGTAGATAATTCACCCCTCCACTTT.

The chain recombines TRBV11-1 with TRBJ2-4, with no clear D. V gave up 1 base and J gave up 9 bases, with 10 bases separating them. Germline V lookup: CDR1 SGHAT, CDR2 FQDESV (reference sequence). This CDR3 contains 13 residues. The CDR3 DNA reads as TGTGCCAGCAGCTTAGATAGAGCGTCCATTCAGTACTTC. This sequence encodes CASSLDRASIQYF. The full variable domain, its missing parts supplied by reference TRBV11-1 and TRBJ2-4, is EAEVAQSPRYKITEKSQAVAFWCDPISGHATLYWYRQILGQGPELLVQFQDESVVDDSQLPKDRFSAERLKGVDSTLKIQPAELGDSAMYLCASSLDRASIQYFGAGTRLSVL.

This chain connects TRBV24-1 to TRBJ2-2, with a weak D call TRBD2 (6 bases). The CDR3 runs to 13 residues. V dropped 5 bases and J dropped 6 bases, with 9 bases sitting between them. Germline V gene data show CDR1 as KGHDR and CDR2 as SFDVKD. As DNA, the CDR3 is TGTGCCACCAGTGGAGGGAGGTCCGGGGAGCTGTTTTTT. It yields the protein CATSGGRSGELFF.

J is TRBJ2-1 and V is TRBV28; 7 nucleotides match TRBD1. Germline V gives CDR1 MDHEN, CDR2 SYDVKM. V shed 6 bases, J shed 7 bases, and the junction held 6 bases outside the gene matches. This CDR3 is 13 amino acids long. The CDR3 sequence: CASSHDRANEQFF. As DNA, the CDR3 is TGTGCCAGCAGCCATGACAGGGCGAATGAGCAGTTCTTC. Looking up the rest from reference TRBV28 and TRBJ2-1 gives the full variable domain: DVKVTQSSRYLVKRTGEKVFLECVQDMDHENMFWYRQDPGLGLRLIYFSYDVKMKEKGDIPEGYSVSREKKERFSLILESASTNQTSMYLCASSHDRANEQFFGPGTRLTVL.

This clone was found once. Its ends do not fully match the called genes, so a read error is possible. This sequence joins TRBV6-5 and TRBJ2-7; the D gene is possibly TRBD1 (6 bases). CDR3 size: 15 residues. The V gene's germline CDR1 is MNHEY and CDR2 SVGAGI. As DNA, the CDR3 is TGTGCCAGCAGAGCCTCGGGACAAAGCTCCTACGAGCGGTACTTC. Protein product: CASRASGQSSYERYF.

The V and J genes are TRBV18 and TRBJ2-7; D unresolved. The ends were cut back, 5 bases at V and 7 bases at J, with 15 bases in the middle. The length of the CDR3 is 13 residues. Germline lookup yields CDR1 KGHSH and CDR2 LQKENI. The CDR3 protein is CASSSYFRTEQYV. For the CDR3, the DNA is TGTGCCAGCTCATCCTACTTTCGTACTGAGCAGTACGTC.

V is TRBV7-8 and J is TRBJ2-3, with 7 nucleotides matching TRBD2. With V trimmed by 1 base and J by 2 bases, 21 bases remained unmatched. CDR1 is SGHVS, CDR2 FQNEAQ, per germline. This CDR3 comprises 21 residues. CDR3 protein: CASSLVRGLKISGGITDTQYF. In DNA, the CDR3 is TGTGCCAGCAGCTTAGTTCGCGGACTTAAGATATCGGGGGGAATCACAGATACGCAGTATTTT.

The chain carries TRBV18 and TRBJ1-1; maybe TRBD1 (5 bases). Trimming removed 4 bases from V and 3 bases from J, with 9 bases in between. The CDR3 is 13 residues long. Germline-derived CDR1 and CDR2 are KGHSH and LQKENI. CDR3 protein: CASSLGVDTEAFF. CDR3 nucleotide sequence: TGTGCCAGCTCACTAGGGGTGGACACTGAAGCTTTCTTT.

This clone appeared a single time. V is TRBV6-6 and J is TRBJ2-3; 7 nucleotides align to TRBD2. Germline V gives CDR1 MNHNY, CDR2 SVGAGI (reference sequence). The CDR3 is 15 residues long. Trimming removed 7 bases from V and 2 bases from J; junction bases left unmatched: 9. CDR3: CASTERDYHTDTQYF. The DNA for the CDR3 is TGTGCCAGCACCGAGAGGGACTACCACACAGATACGCAGTATTTT.

The genes are TRBV4-1 and TRBJ1-2; D remains ambiguous. This CDR3 has 17 amino acids. Deletions cut 1 base from V and 0 bases from J, with 15 bases between. The germline V gene encodes CDR1 MGHRA and CDR2 YSYEKL. CDR3 coding DNA: TGCGCCAGCAGCCAAGTTGTAGAGGAGTTAGCTAACTATGGCTACACCTTC. Amino acids: CASSQVVEELANYGYTF.

This clone was counted between two and nine times. Other DNA sequences of this sample code for an identical CDR3. The J gene is TRBJ1-2, the V gene TRBV12-5, with 7 bases lining up with TRBD1. Germline lookup yields CDR1 LGHNT and CDR2 FRNRAP. The junction had 3 bases not matched to a gene; V was cut back by 5 bases and J by 3 bases. The CDR3 has 13 amino acids. The CDR3 region is CASGLGTDYGYTF. The CDR3 region has the DNA TGTGCTAGTGGTCTCGGGACAGACTATGGCTACACCTTC.

The rearrangement links TRBV3-1 (or the pseudogene TRBV3-2) to TRBJ2-3; 8 nucleotides line up with TRBD2. Germline CDR1 is LGHDT and CDR2 is YNNKEL (reference sequence). The CDR3 has 16 residues. The trim removed 3 bases at V and 2 bases at J, leaving 7 bases unmatched. The DNA of the CDR3 is TGTGCCAGCAGCCAGTTCGTAGCGGGGATCACAGATACGCAGTATTTT. As protein: CASSQFVAGITDTQYF.

V is TRBV10-3 and J is TRBJ2-5; the match to TRBD2 covers 8 bases. The CDR3 is made up of 13 amino acids. The V segment lost 7 bases and the J segment 3 bases; nucleotides outside the gene matches: 4. Germline V gives CDR1 ENHRY, CDR2 SYGVKD. The CDR3 sequence is CAINRGGEETQYF. The CDR3 coding sequence is TGTGCCATCAATCGGGGGGGTGAAGAGACCCAGTACTTC.

The chain has TRBV19 and TRBJ2-7; tentatively, D is TRBD1 (5 bases). This CDR3 spans 12 amino acids. V lost 4 bases and J 5 bases, leaving 9 bases between the germline ends. Looked up from germline, CDR1 is LNHDA and CDR2 is SQIVND (reference sequence). CDR3 protein: CASSTSGHEQYF. The CDR3 bases are TGTGCCAGTAGTACCTCAGGGCACGAGCAGTACTTC.

The chain links TRBV10-3 to TRBJ1-6, with 7 bases lining up with TRBD1. V lost 6 bases, J lost 10 bases, and 15 bases stayed unmatched. Germline V gene data show CDR1 as ENHRY and CDR2 as SYGVKD. This CDR3 contains 16 residues. CDR3: CAISPGPRARGSPLHF. The CDR3 nucleotides are TGTGCCATCAGCCCTGGCCCCCGGGCCAGGGGGTCACCCCTCCACTTT.

V usage is TRBV5-1 and J usage is TRBJ1-1; D unresolved. The V end lost 5 bases, the J end lost 4 bases, and 12 bases lay between the germline ends. The CDR3 consists of 13 residues. The V gene's germline CDR1 is SGHRS and CDR2 YFSETQ. The CDR3 here is CASSWREGTEAFF. CDR3 nucleotides: TGCGCCAGCAGTTGGAGGGAGGGCACTGAAGCTTTCTTT.

The chain couples TRBV2 to TRBJ2-7; D not certain. The CDR3 runs 11 residues. V dropped 5 bases and J dropped 4 bases, with 6 bases sitting between them. CDR1 and CDR2 from the germline V gene are SNHLY and FYNNEI. The CDR3 bases are TGTGCCAGCAGTTCCCCATACGAGCAGTACTTC. This sequence encodes CASSSPYEQYF.

The chain is built from TRBV28 and TRBJ1-6; D uncertain. Germline V gives CDR1 MDHEN, CDR2 SYDVKM. V was cut by 6 bases and J by 0 bases, with 12 bases left in between. The CDR3 runs 16 residues. For the CDR3, the DNA is TGTGCCAGCAGGCAGTCTGGAGTCTCCTATAATTCACCCCTCCACTTT. The encoded protein is CASRQSGVSYNSPLHF.

The rearrangement joins TRBV6-5 to TRBJ1-5, with a possible D match to TRBD1 (6 bases). This CDR3 region has 15 residues. Germline loops: CDR1 MNHEY, CDR2 SVGAGI. V dropped 6 bases and J dropped 0 bases, with 12 bases sitting between them. The CDR3: CASRGGAYSNQPQHF. The CDR3, as DNA: TGTGCCAGCAGGGGGGGGGCTTATAGCAATCAGCCCCAGCATTTT.

The chain uses TRBV7-9 and TRBJ1-2; 8 bases map to TRBD1. CDR1 is SEHNR, CDR2 FQNEAQ, per germline (reference sequence). The CDR3 spans 17 residues. After removal of 5 bases from V and 2 bases from J, the junction contained 13 bases not matched to a gene. The CDR3 nucleotides are TGTGCCAGCAGCGCGCAGCCAGGGGGCCCTATAAACTATGGCTACACCTTC. Translation gives CASSAQPGGPINYGYTF.